These 7 T cell receptor beta chains originate from one sample sequenced in a study of blood T cell repertoires in COVID-19. This table comes from immunoSEQ multiplex PCR, and its TCRdb copy is limited to in-frame clones, with some not included. The sample lists over 75,000 clones, roughly 90% occurring once. The specimen sequenced was peripheral blood. The receptors were gathered from a human donor with active COVID-19. The donor label of this sample is uncertain.

The rearrangement joins TRBV6-2 or TRBV6-3 to TRBJ2-1, with TRBD2 identical over 7 bases. The J segment lost 0 bases and the V segment lost 1 base, leaving 3 bases of the junction unmatched. The CDR3 spans 16 residues. Germline loops: CDR1 MNHEY, CDR2 SVGEGT. CDR3 DNA: TGTGCCAGCAGTTACTTGCGGGGGAGCTCCTACAATGAGCAGTTCTTC. This translates into CASSYLRGSSYNEQFF.

This clone was detected once. The genes are TRBV6-5 and TRBJ2-7; D not certain. The CDR3 runs to 11 residues. Germline V lookup: CDR1 MNHEY, CDR2 SVGAGI. Trimming shortened V by 2 bases and J by 3 bases, and 2 bases separated the two germline ends. CDR3 loop: CASSYLYEQYF. The DNA for the CDR3 is TGTGCCAGCAGTTACCTCTACGAGCAGTACTTC.

The chain has TRBV28 and TRBJ1-2; 7 bases map to TRBD1. With 5 bases clipped from V and 8 bases from J, the junction kept 5 bases outside the gene matches. The CDR3 extends over 12 amino acids. Germline lookup yields CDR1 MDHEN and CDR2 SYDVKM. In DNA form, the CDR3 reads TGTGCCAGCAGTCTCCGGACAGGAGGCTACACCTTC. Protein sequence: CASSLRTGGYTF.

The chain joins TRBV12-5 to TRBJ2-1; no clear D gene. This CDR3 contains 15 residues. Germline V gene data show CDR1 as LGHNT and CDR2 as FRNRAP. V was shortened by 7 bases and J by 6 bases, with 19 bases between the two germline ends. CDR3 sequence reads: CASARDFPLLNEQFF. The CDR3 DNA reads TGTGCTAGTGCCCGAGACTTCCCTCTCCTCAATGAGCAGTTCTTC.

This chain connects TRBV2 to TRBJ1-1; 9 bases map to TRBD1. The junction had 6 bases not matched to a gene; V was cut back by 6 bases and J by 4 bases. The germline gives CDR1 SNHLY, CDR2 FYNNEI. The CDR3 extends over 14 amino acids. The DNA of the CDR3 is TGTGCCAGCAGGGAGACAGGGGGTTCCACTGAAGCTTTCTTT. Translating it yields CASRETGGSTEAFF. Full variable domain (missing parts from reference TRBV2 and TRBJ1-1): EPEVTQTPSHQVTQMGQEVILRCVPISNHLYFYWYRQILGQKVEFLVSFYNNEISEKSEIFDDQFSVERPDGSNFTLKIRSTKLEDSAMYFCASRETGGSTEAFFGQGTRLTVV.

This clone turned up a few times. The rearrangement uses TRBV19 and TRBJ1-6; tentatively, D is TRBD1 (5 bases). Germline V CDR1 and CDR2: LNHDA, SQIVND (reference sequence). This CDR3 region has 15 residues. V lost 3 bases, J lost 3 bases, and 9 bases lay in between. As DNA, the CDR3 is TGTGCCAGTAGTATTAGGACACACTATAATTCACCCCTCCACTTT. Protein product: CASSIRTHYNSPLHF.

The chain combines TRBV7-9 with TRBJ1-1; perhaps TRBD1 as D (5 bases). Germline CDR1 is SEHNR and CDR2 is FQNEAQ (reference sequence). Trimming removed 2 bases at V and 0 bases at J, with 22 bases between. This CDR3 is built from 19 residues. CDR3 in amino acids: CASSLSPVQTGRLNTEAFF. The CDR3 nucleotides are TGTGCCAGCAGCTTAAGCCCCGTCCAAACAGGTCGCTTGAACACTGAAGCTTTCTTT.